Described below is a single T cell receptor beta chain sequence and its context. This entry is derived from a study of shared T cell receptors in the human thymus. This table comes from immunoSEQ multiplex PCR, and its TCRdb copy is limited to in-frame clones, with some not included. The sample contains about 660,000 clones, roughly 90% of which appear only once. The V gene's germline CDR1 is LGHNA and CDR2 YNFKEQ. The CDR3 is made up of 18 amino acids. V was clipped by 1 base and J by 6 bases; unmatched bases: 14. The same specimen was also included in a second study, on human thymus T cells. That study adds: Thymus tissue for the work was resected from patients undergoing corrective heart surgery. Related work found strong thymic repertoire overlap between unrelated individuals.

The receptor comes from a boy under three years old with a congenital heart defect. V usage is TRBV4-2 and J usage is TRBJ2-2; 7 nucleotides agree with TRBD2. Material: thymocytes. CDR3 DNA: TGTGCCAGCAGCCAAGTCTCGGGAGGCCCACGGGGGGCCGGGGAGCTGTTTTTT. Protein product: CASSQVSGGPRGAGELFF.